This entry lists 17 T cell receptor beta chains sequenced from one sample in a study of identifying expanded T cells in peripheral blood. Sequencing was performed with immunoSEQ multiplex PCR; in TCRdb, only in-frame clones are kept and a portion is missing. The data hold tens of thousands of clones, with about 89% observed a single time. Sequencing was done on a sample of blood. The source of these receptors is a person aged 18 to 75 in good health.

The genes are TRBV2 and TRBJ2-2; weak D call: TRBD1 (5 bases). V was trimmed by 6 bases and J by 6 bases, leaving 11 bases between them. The V gene's germline CDR1 is SNHLY and CDR2 FYNNEI. CDR3 length equals 13 residues. CDR3 nucleotide sequence: TGTGCCAGCAGACCCGGACAATCCGGGGAGCTGTTTTTT. It codes for CASRPGQSGELFF.

The sample holds a few counts of this clone. V and J are TRBV18 and TRBJ2-6; D is unclear. The CDR3 totals 17 residues. Germline lookup yields CDR1 KGHSH and CDR2 LQKENI. V lost 2 bases, J lost 2 bases, and 13 bases lay in between. The CDR3 loop reads CASSPSFVGTGANVLTF. In DNA form, the CDR3 reads TGTGCCAGCTCACCATCTTTCGTGGGGACTGGGGCCAACGTCCTGACTTTC. The complete variable domain, with remaining parts taken from reference TRBV18 and TRBJ2-6, reads NAGVMQNPRHLVRRRGQEARLRCSPMKGHSHVYWYRQLPEEGLKFMVYLQKENIIDESGMPKERFSAEFPKEGPSILRIQQVVRGDSAAYFCASSPSFVGTGANVLTFGAGSRLTVL.

V is TRBV13 and J is TRBJ2-1, with 7 bases identical to TRBD2. Per germline, CDR1 PRHDT and CDR2 FYEKMQ (reference sequence). CDR3 length: 15 amino acids. The junction had 7 bases not matched to a gene; V was cut back by 0 bases and J by 8 bases. The DNA for the CDR3 is TGTGCCAGCAGCTTAGGGCGGGGGTTTAGGCATGAGCAGTTCTTC. This encodes CASSLGRGFRHEQFF. Full variable domain (rest looked up from reference TRBV13 and TRBJ2-1): AAGVIQSPRHLIKEKRETATLKCYPIPRHDTVYWYQQGPGQDPQFLISFYEKMQSDKGSIPDRFSAQQFSDYHSELNMSSLELGDSALYFCASSLGRGFRHEQFFGPGTRLTVL.

The CDR3 sequence: CASSQSVATRLNTEAFF. The CDR3 DNA reads as TGCGCCAGCAGTCAATCTGTGGCCACCCGATTGAACACTGAAGCTTTCTTT. The rearrangement links TRBV23-1 to TRBJ1-1, with D unclear. TRBV23-1 is flagged as an ORF with uncertain function. The CDR3 runs 17 residues. V was shortened by 0 bases and J by 0 bases, with 14 bases between the two germline ends.

The rearrangement joins TRBV2 to TRBJ1-3, with a possible D match to TRBD1 (5 bases). Trimming pared 1 base from V and 0 bases from J, leaving 10 bases between. Germline CDR1 reads SNHLY; CDR2 reads FYNNEI. The CDR3 is 16 residues long. The CDR3 region is CASSEDRGYSGNTIYF. The CDR3 bases are TGTGCCAGCAGTGAAGATCGGGGGTACTCTGGAAACACCATATATTTT.

This chain joins TRBV10-3 and TRBJ2-6, with D maybe TRBD1 (5 bases). CDR3 length equals 17 residues. Trimming cost V 6 bases and J 0 bases, with 15 bases left between them. Germline CDR1 and CDR2: ENHRY and SYGVKD. The CDR3 DNA sequence: TGTGCCATCAGCCTGACAGCCGGATTCTCTGGGGCCAACGTCCTGACTTTC. It codes for CAISLTAGFSGANVLTF.

This rearrangement joins TRBV6-6 to TRBJ2-7, with 12 bases fitting TRBD1. Germline CDR1 reads MNHNY; CDR2 reads SVGAGI (reference sequence). The CDR3 loop spans 14 amino acids. The J segment lost 5 bases and the V segment lost 6 bases, leaving 5 bases of the junction unmatched. The CDR3 sequence is CASRMGQGAHEQYF. CDR3 bases: TGTGCCAGCAGGATGGGACAGGGGGCCCACGAGCAGTACTTC.

The V gene is TRBV4-3, the J gene TRBJ2-7, with 8 bases that match TRBD1. There are 14 residues in the CDR3. V gave up 3 bases and J gave up 7 bases; unmatched junction bases: 8. In germline, CDR1 is LGHNA, CDR2 YSLEER. CDR3 coding DNA: TGCGCCAGCAGCCACGGCCGGGGGACAGGAGAGCAGTACTTC. Protein sequence: CASSHGRGTGEQYF.

This clone was detected only once. CDR3 residues: CASSSGGTEAFF. CDR3 DNA sequence: TGTGCCAGCAGTTCAGGGGGGACTGAAGCTTTCTTT. This chain uses TRBV6-5 with TRBJ1-1; 7 bases line up with TRBD1. CDR3 size: 12 residues. Germline lookup yields CDR1 MNHEY and CDR2 SVGAGI. J was trimmed by 5 bases and V by 4 bases; bases with no gene match: 1.

This rearrangement joins TRBV14 to TRBJ1-4; perhaps TRBD1 as D (6 bases). Per the germline V gene, CDR1 is SGHDN and CDR2 is FVKESK. With 4 bases removed from V and 4 bases from J, the gap between germline ends came to 10 bases. This CDR3 comprises 14 residues. CDR3 loop: CASSPRTVNEKLFF. In DNA, the CDR3 is TGTGCCAGCAGCCCGAGGACAGTTAATGAAAAACTGTTTTTT.

The chain is built from TRBV19 and TRBJ2-5, with TRBD1 identical over 8 bases. Germline V gene lookup returns CDR1 LNHDA and CDR2 SQIVND (reference sequence). Trimming removed 7 bases from V and 5 bases from J; junction bases left unmatched: 6. The CDR3 covers 13 residues. The CDR3 here is CASTQGAGETQYF. CDR3 coding DNA: TGTGCCAGTACGCAGGGGGCAGGGGAGACCCAGTACTTC. Full variable domain (remainder filled in from reference TRBV19 and TRBJ2-5): DGGITQSPKYLFRKEGQNVTLSCEQNLNHDAMYWYRQDPGQGLRLIYYSQIVNDFQKGDIAEGYSVSREKKESFPLTVTSAQKNPTAFYLCASTQGAGETQYFGPGTRLLVL.

V gene TRBV7-3 combines with J gene TRBJ1-3, with D possibly being TRBD1 (6 bases). V was pared by 1 base and J by 8 bases, with 12 bases between. Germline lookup yields CDR1 SGHTA and CDR2 FQGTGA. The CDR3 is 14 amino acids. The CDR3: CASSLNGGTDTIYF. DNA of the CDR3: TGTGCCAGCAGCTTAAACGGGGGCACGGACACCATATATTTT.

The gene calls are TRBV2 and TRBJ2-7; D is unclear. Germline CDR1 reads SNHLY; CDR2 reads FYNNEI. The length of the CDR3 is 14 residues. Trimming removed 7 bases at V and 4 bases at J, with 17 bases between. In DNA form, the CDR3 reads TGTGCCAGCACCGACCGGGCCCGTTTTTACGAGCAGTACTTC. Translation: CASTDRARFYEQYF.

The rearrangement uses TRBV9 and TRBJ2-3; 8 positions agree with TRBD2. V lost 0 bases to trimming and J lost 7 bases; unmatched junction nucleotides: 4. The CDR3 contains 14 residues. CDR1 SGDLS and CDR2 YYNGEE come from the germline V gene. Here the CDR3 reads CASSVAGGLNTQYF. CDR3 DNA sequence: TGTGCCAGCAGCGTAGCGGGAGGGTTGAATACGCAGTATTTT. The full variable domain, in which reference TRBV9 and TRBJ2-3 provide the parts outside the CDR3, is DSGVTQTPKHLITATGQRVTLRCSPRSGDLSVYWYQQSLDQGLQFLIQYYNGEERAKGNILERFSAQQFPDLHSELNLSSLELGDSALYFCASSVAGGLNTQYFGPGTRLTVL.

The chain combines TRBV27 with TRBJ1-5, with D unresolved. Trimming pared 6 bases from V and 7 bases from J, leaving 13 bases between. The CDR3 is made up of 13 amino acids. Germline V gives CDR1 MNHEY, CDR2 SMNVEV (reference sequence). The CDR3 reads CASSPGEGQPQHF. Written as DNA, the CDR3 is TGTGCCAGCAGCCCCGGGGAGGGACAGCCCCAGCATTTT.

The chain links TRBV7-3 to TRBJ1-6, with D possibly being TRBD1 (6 bases). Per the germline V gene, CDR1 is SGHTA and CDR2 is FQGTGA. V was trimmed by 5 bases and J by 7 bases, leaving 15 bases between them. This CDR3 spans 15 amino acids. The CDR3 DNA follows: TGTGCCAGCAGCCCTCCCTCCGGACAGAATTCACCCCTCCACTTT. Amino acid sequence: CASSPPSGQNSPLHF.

The chain recombines TRBV6-5 with TRBJ2-7; 9 bases match TRBD2. Trimming at V came to 6 bases and at J to 7 bases, leaving 4 bases not matched to a gene. Germline V CDR1 and CDR2: MNHEY, SVGAGI. CDR3 length: 12 residues. CDR3 bases: TGTGCCAGCAGCATAGCGGGAGCTGAGCAGTACTTC. Translated: CASSIAGAEQYF.